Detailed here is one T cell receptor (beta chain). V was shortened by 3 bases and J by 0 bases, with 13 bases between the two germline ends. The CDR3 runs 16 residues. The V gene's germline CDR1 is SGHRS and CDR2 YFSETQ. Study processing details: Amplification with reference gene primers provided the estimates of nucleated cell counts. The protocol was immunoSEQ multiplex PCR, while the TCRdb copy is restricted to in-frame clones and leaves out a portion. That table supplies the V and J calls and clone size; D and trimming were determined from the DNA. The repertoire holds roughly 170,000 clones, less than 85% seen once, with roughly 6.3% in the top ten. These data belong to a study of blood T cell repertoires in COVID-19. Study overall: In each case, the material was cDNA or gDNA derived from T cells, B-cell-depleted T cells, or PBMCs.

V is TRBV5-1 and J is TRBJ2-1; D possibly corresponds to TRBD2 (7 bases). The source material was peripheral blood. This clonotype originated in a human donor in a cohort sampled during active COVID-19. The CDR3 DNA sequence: TGCGCCAGCAGCTCGGCGGGGGCTAGCTCCTACAATGAGCAGTTCTTC. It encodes CASSSAGASSYNEQFF.